A single sample is the source of the 27 T cell receptor beta chains below, sequenced in a study of blood T cell repertoires in COVID-19. The repertoire was sequenced with immunoSEQ multiplex PCR; TCRdb's copy has only in-frame clones and lacks some. The sample consists of 200,000 to 300,000 clones, approximately 84% of them appearing once. The material sequenced was peripheral blood. The source is a human donor in a cohort sampled during active COVID-19.

V gene TRBV7-5 combines with J gene TRBJ2-2; TRBD1 was called by the table and not checked on the DNA. TRBV7-5 constitutes a pseudogene. The CDR3 is 16 residues long. CDR3 in DNA: TGTGCCAGAAGCTTAGACCACAGGGGTGACACCGGGGAGCTGTTTTTT. Its protein product is CARSLDHRGDTGELFF.

The chain is built from TRBV2 and TRBJ1-5; 8 bases map to TRBD1. The CDR3 is 13 residues long. The junction had 4 bases not matched to a gene; V was cut back by 8 bases and J by 4 bases. Germline CDR1 and CDR2: SNHLY and FYNNEI. The CDR3 region is CASSGQENQPQHF. CDR3 in DNA: TGTGCCAGCTCGGGACAGGAAAATCAGCCCCAGCATTTT.

This clone was counted a few times. The chain recombines TRBV25-1 with TRBJ2-1; tentatively, D is TRBD2 (5 bases). Germline lookup yields CDR1 MGHDK and CDR2 SYGVNS. This CDR3 spans 11 amino acids. Trimming stripped 8 bases from V and 8 bases from J, with 10 bases between. The DNA of the CDR3 is TGTGCCAGCCGACGGACTCATGAGCAGTTCTTC. Residues: CASRRTHEQFF.

This clone was seen once. A much larger clone is a single base away; this may be a read error. The rearrangement joins TRBV6-4 to TRBJ1-2; 7 bases are shared with TRBD1. The CDR3 length is 13 residues. Germline V gene lookup returns CDR1 MRHNA and CDR2 SNTAGT. The V gene end was trimmed by 6 bases and the J gene end by 2 bases; junction bases not matched to a gene: 3. The CDR3 protein is CASSPTGNYGYTF. The CDR3 DNA reads TGTGCCAGCAGCCCGACAGGGAACTATGGCTACACCTTC.

J is TRBJ2-1 and V is TRBV11-2; 10 bases fit TRBD1. There are 15 residues in the CDR3. The J segment lost 7 bases and the V segment lost 5 bases, leaving 8 bases of the junction unmatched. CDR1 and CDR2 (germline): SGHAT, FQNNGV. The CDR3: CASSPWTGGVNEQFF. Written as DNA, the CDR3 is TGTGCCAGCAGCCCTTGGACAGGGGGAGTAAATGAGCAGTTCTTC.

The chain carries TRBV28 and TRBJ2-7; 8 nucleotides line up with TRBD2. With V trimmed by 6 bases and J by 4 bases, 8 bases remained unmatched. The CDR3 loop spans 14 amino acids. Germline values: CDR1 MDHEN, CDR2 SYDVKM. CDR3 residues: CASRLGGARYEQYF. In DNA, the CDR3 is TGTGCCAGCAGACTCGGGGGGGCGCGGTACGAGCAGTACTTC. The full variable domain, its missing parts supplied by reference TRBV28 and TRBJ2-7, is DVKVTQSSRYLVKRTGEKVFLECVQDMDHENMFWYRQDPGLGLRLIYFSYDVKMKEKGDIPEGYSVSREKKERFSLILESASTNQTSMYLCASRLGGARYEQYFGPGTRLTVT.

The chain couples TRBV5-1 to TRBJ2-5, with a possible D match to TRBD2 (5 bases). CDR1 SGHRS and CDR2 YFSETQ come from the germline V gene. Between the trimmed V and J ends, which lost 4 bases and 7 bases, there was a span of 11 bases. The CDR3 covers 12 residues. CDR3 coding DNA: TGCGCCAGCAGCCAGAATCGGGGGACCCAGTACTTC. Its translation: CASSQNRGTQYF.

V gene TRBV14 combines with J gene TRBJ2-1; 13 bases align to TRBD2. The germline V gene encodes CDR1 SGHDN and CDR2 FVKESK. Unmatched junction bases numbered 5, after V lost 0 bases and J lost 6 bases. CDR3 length equals 17 residues. The CDR3 reads CASSQEAGTSGANEQFF. The CDR3 DNA reads as TGTGCCAGCAGCCAAGAGGCTGGGACTAGCGGGGCCAATGAGCAGTTCTTC.

The sample holds a few counts of this clone. The V gene is TRBV5-5, the J gene TRBJ1-1; D not certain. The CDR3 runs 10 residues. The ends were cut back, 7 bases at V and 11 bases at J, with 12 bases in the middle. CDR1 and CDR2 from the germline V gene are SGHKS and YYEKEE (reference sequence). The CDR3 DNA is TGTGCCAGCTTCGGAGTCGATGCTTTCTTT. Its protein product is CASFGVDAFF.

This clone was counted ten times or more. Within the sample, other DNA sequences also encode this same CDR3. The chain recombines TRBV6-5 with TRBJ1-5, with 8 bases matching TRBD1. The V and J ends lost 8 bases and 0 bases, in that order; junction bases with no gene match: 3. In germline, CDR1 is MNHEY, CDR2 SVGAGI. The CDR3 is 14 amino acids. The CDR3 sequence is CASGDRYSNQPQHF. CDR3 in DNA: TGTGCCAGCGGGGACAGGTATAGCAATCAGCCCCAGCATTTT.

The table lists this clone with a few counts. The V gene is TRBV6-6, the J gene TRBJ1-6; TRBD1 agrees at 7 bases. The germline V gene encodes CDR1 MNHNY and CDR2 SVGAGI (reference sequence). V dropped 5 bases and J dropped 5; count of bases not matched to a gene: 3. The CDR3 is 14 residues long. Written as DNA, the CDR3 is TGTGCCAGCAGTCGGGACAGAGATAATTCACCCCTCCACTTT. It specifies CASSRDRDNSPLHF.

The genes are TRBV11-2 and TRBJ1-1; no clear D gene. CDR3 size: 12 residues. Trimming removed 5 bases from V and 6 bases from J, with 10 bases in between. Germline lookup yields CDR1 SGHAT and CDR2 FQNNGV. The CDR3 is CASSPTLAEAFF. The CDR3 DNA reads TGTGCCAGCAGCCCCACATTGGCTGAAGCTTTCTTT.

V usage is TRBV7-3 and J usage is TRBJ2-1; no firm D call. Germline lookup yields CDR1 SGHTA and CDR2 FQGTGA. The CDR3 sequence is 12 residues long. Between the trimmed V and J ends, which lost 3 bases and 10 bases, there was a span of 10 bases. The CDR3 bases are TGTGCCAGCAGCTTTTTGGGCCAAGAGCAGTTCTTC. As protein: CASSFLGQEQFF.

V is TRBV19 and J is TRBJ2-1, with no clear D. Germline CDR1 reads LNHDA; CDR2 reads SQIVND (reference sequence). The CDR3 is 15 amino acids. Trimming shortened V by 5 bases and J by 0 bases, and 11 bases separated the two germline ends. This CDR3 reads CASSATESSYNEQFF. CDR3 in DNA: TGTGCCAGTAGTGCAACAGAGAGCTCCTACAATGAGCAGTTCTTC.

A single count supports this clone. The chain is built from TRBV28 and TRBJ2-3; 12 nucleotides line up with TRBD2. The CDR3 sequence is 18 residues long. V dropped 5 bases and J dropped 0; count of bases not matched to a gene: 9. Germline CDR1 is MDHEN and CDR2 is SYDVKM. CDR3 loop: CASSLITTSGGSTDTQYF. CDR3 coding DNA: TGTGCCAGCAGTCTGATTACGACTAGCGGGGGTAGCACAGATACGCAGTATTTT.

In this sample, this clone turned up a few times. This sequence joins TRBV2 and TRBJ1-1; no firm D call. The V gene lost 3 bases and the J gene lost 3 bases, with 8 bases spanning the gap. The CDR3 is 13 residues long. The germline V gene has CDR1 SNHLY and CDR2 FYNNEI. CDR3 region: CASSDLGDTEAFF. The CDR3 bases are TGTGCCAGCAGTGATCTAGGTGACACTGAAGCTTTCTTT.

Regarding this clone: A read error may explain this, as a much larger clone is one base away. The gene calls are TRBV3-1 (or the pseudogene TRBV3-2) and TRBJ2-5; 12 nucleotides line up with TRBD2. The V gene's germline CDR1 is LGHDT and CDR2 YNNKEL (reference sequence). This CDR3 has 13 residues. Trimming removed 6 bases from V and 6 bases from J; junction bases left unmatched: 2. CDR3 amino acids: CASRLAGGKTQYF. The CDR3 DNA follows: TGTGCCAGCAGACTAGCGGGGGGAAAGACCCAGTACTTC.

The V gene is TRBV19, the J gene TRBJ1-5; D not resolved. The CDR3 extends over 17 amino acids. V shed 3 bases and J shed 0 bases, with 15 bases lying between them. CDR1 and CDR2 (germline): LNHDA, SQIVND (reference sequence). Written as DNA, the CDR3 is TGTGCCAGTAGTATCCGGCAGGCGATCCCTAGCAATCAGCCCCAGCATTTT. Translating it yields CASSIRQAIPSNQPQHF.

This chain links TRBV12-3 or TRBV12-4 with TRBJ2-3; maybe TRBD2 (5 bases). V lost 5 bases and J lost 5, with 8 bases in between. The CDR3 has 12 residues. CDR3 residues: CASSPRGDTQYF. CDR3 nucleotides: TGTGCCAGCAGTCCCCGGGGAGATACGCAGTATTTT.

V usage is TRBV3-1 (or the pseudogene TRBV3-2) and J usage is TRBJ2-7; possibly TRBD1 for D (6 bases). The germline V gene has CDR1 LGHDT and CDR2 YNNKEL (reference sequence). The length of the CDR3 is 15 residues. The V end was cut by 5 bases, the J end by 2 bases, with 16 bases between. The CDR3 nucleotides are TGTGCCAGCAGCGAACTAGGGGGAAGAACCTACGAGCAGTACTTC. This encodes CASSELGGRTYEQYF.

The J gene is TRBJ1-6, the V gene TRBV21-1; the tabulated D call, TRBD1, remains unverified against the DNA. TRBV21-1 is a pseudogene locus. This CDR3 is 15 amino acids long. CDR3 sequence reads: CASSKFFKGDSPLHF. For the CDR3, the DNA is TGTGCCAGCAGCAAATTTTTTAAGGGGGATTCACCCCTCCACTTT.

V gene TRBV18 combines with J gene TRBJ1-1, with 8 bases that match TRBD1. V shed 8 bases and J 1 base; nucleotides not matched to a gene: 6. The length of the CDR3 is 14 residues. Germline V gene sequence: CDR1 KGHSH, CDR2 LQKENI. The CDR3, as DNA: TGTGCCAGCCGGGACAGGCAATCGAACACTGAAGCTTTCTTT. Protein: CASRDRQSNTEAFF.

CDR3 amino acids: CASSQEPSGETNNEQFF. In DNA, the CDR3 is TGCGCCAGCAGCCAAGAGCCTAGCGGGGAGACCAACAATGAGCAGTTCTTC. The chain recombines TRBV4-3 with TRBJ2-1; TRBD2 agrees at 9 bases. This CDR3 is built from 17 residues. Germline lookup yields CDR1 LGHNA and CDR2 YSLEER. The V and J ends lost 0 bases and 5 bases, in that order; junction bases with no gene match: 8.

This sequence joins TRBV29-1 and TRBJ2-7; possibly TRBD1 for D (8 bases). CDR3 size: 14 residues. Germline V gene sequence: CDR1 SQVTM, CDR2 ANQGSEA. Trimming removed 5 bases from V and 3 bases from J, with 17 bases in between. As DNA, the CDR3 is TGCAGCGTTTCACAGGGGGGGAGTTTCTACGAGCAGTACTTC. Translated, it gives CSVSQGGSFYEQYF.

The CDR3 here is CASSRTGGPTDTQYF. The CDR3 bases are TGTGCCAGCAGCCGAACAGGGGGACCCACAGATACGCAGTATTTT. This chain links TRBV3-1 (or the pseudogene TRBV3-2) with TRBJ2-3, with 8 bases that match TRBD1. Germline loops: CDR1 LGHDT, CDR2 YNNKEL (reference sequence). V gave up 4 bases and J gave up 2 bases; unmatched junction bases: 5. The CDR3 sequence is 15 residues long.

The V gene is TRBV6-5, the J gene TRBJ1-1; D might be TRBD1 (5 bases). Germline V gives CDR1 MNHEY, CDR2 SVGAGI. The length of the CDR3 is 13 residues. Trimming cost V 9 bases and J 2 bases, with 13 bases left between them. CDR3 nucleotides: TGTGCCAGTGCACAGGAACCTAACACTGAAGCTTTCTTT. Translation gives CASAQEPNTEAFF.

V is TRBV27 and J is TRBJ2-7; D unresolved. CDR3 length: 11 amino acids. V lost 6 bases to trimming and J lost 4 bases, with 7 bases between them. Germline CDR1 and CDR2: MNHEY and SMNVEV (reference sequence). The CDR3 sequence is CASRKQYEQYF. DNA of the CDR3: TGTGCCAGCAGGAAACAGTACGAGCAGTACTTC.